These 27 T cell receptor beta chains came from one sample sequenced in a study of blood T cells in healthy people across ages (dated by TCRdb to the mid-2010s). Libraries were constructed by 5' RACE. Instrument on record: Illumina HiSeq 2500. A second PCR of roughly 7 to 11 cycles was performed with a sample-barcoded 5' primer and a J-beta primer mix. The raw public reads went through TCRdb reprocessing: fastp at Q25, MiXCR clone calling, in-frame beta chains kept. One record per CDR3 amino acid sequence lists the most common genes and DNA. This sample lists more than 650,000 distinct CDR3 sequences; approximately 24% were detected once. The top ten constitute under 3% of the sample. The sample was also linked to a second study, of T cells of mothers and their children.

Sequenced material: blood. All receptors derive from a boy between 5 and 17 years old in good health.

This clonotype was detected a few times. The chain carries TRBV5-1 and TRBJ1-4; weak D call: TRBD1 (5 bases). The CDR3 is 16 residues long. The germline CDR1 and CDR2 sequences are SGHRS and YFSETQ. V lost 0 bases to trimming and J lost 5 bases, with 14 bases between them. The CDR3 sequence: CASSLAGTAINEKLFF. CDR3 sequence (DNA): TGCGCCAGCAGCTTGGCCGGGACGGCGATAAATGAAAAACTGTTTTTT.

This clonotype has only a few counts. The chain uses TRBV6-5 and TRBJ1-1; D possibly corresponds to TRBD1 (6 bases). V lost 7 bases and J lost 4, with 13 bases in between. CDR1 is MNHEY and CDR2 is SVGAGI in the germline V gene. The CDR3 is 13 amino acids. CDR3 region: CASNRGPGTEAFF. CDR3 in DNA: TGTGCCAGCAATCGGGGGCCAGGCACTGAAGCTTTCTTT.

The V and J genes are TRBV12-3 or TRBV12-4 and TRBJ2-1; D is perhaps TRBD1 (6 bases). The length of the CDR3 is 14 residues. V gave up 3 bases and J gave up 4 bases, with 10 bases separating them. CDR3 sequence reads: CASSFRTEYNEQFF. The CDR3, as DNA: TGTGCCAGCAGTTTCAGGACAGAATACAATGAGCAGTTCTTC.

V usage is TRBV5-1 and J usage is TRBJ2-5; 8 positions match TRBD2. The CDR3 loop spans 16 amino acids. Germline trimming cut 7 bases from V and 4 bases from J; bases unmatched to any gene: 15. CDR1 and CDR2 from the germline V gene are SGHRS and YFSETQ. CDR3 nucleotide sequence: TGCGCCAGCTCCTACGTGCCGGGGGGGCGGGGAGAGACCCAGTACTTC. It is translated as CASSYVPGGRGETQYF.

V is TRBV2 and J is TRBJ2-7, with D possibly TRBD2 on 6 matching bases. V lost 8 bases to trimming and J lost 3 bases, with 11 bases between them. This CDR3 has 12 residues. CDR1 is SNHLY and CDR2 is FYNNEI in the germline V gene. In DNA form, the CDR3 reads TGTGCCAGCCAAGCCGGGGGCTACGAGCAGTACTTC. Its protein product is CASQAGGYEQYF.

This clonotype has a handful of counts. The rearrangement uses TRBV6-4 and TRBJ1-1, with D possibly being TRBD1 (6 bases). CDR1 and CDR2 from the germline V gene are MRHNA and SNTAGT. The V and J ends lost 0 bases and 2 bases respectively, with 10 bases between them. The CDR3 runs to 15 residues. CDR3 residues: CASSDSTGGNTEAFF. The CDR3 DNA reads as TGTGCCAGCAGTGACTCGACGGGGGGCAACACTGAAGCTTTCTTT.

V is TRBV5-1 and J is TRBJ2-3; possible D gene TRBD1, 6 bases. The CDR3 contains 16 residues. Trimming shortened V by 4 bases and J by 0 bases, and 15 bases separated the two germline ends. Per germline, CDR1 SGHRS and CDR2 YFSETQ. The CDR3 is CASSTGQHSSTDTQYF. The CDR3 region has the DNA TGCGCCAGCAGCACCGGACAGCATTCTAGCACAGATACGCAGTATTTT.

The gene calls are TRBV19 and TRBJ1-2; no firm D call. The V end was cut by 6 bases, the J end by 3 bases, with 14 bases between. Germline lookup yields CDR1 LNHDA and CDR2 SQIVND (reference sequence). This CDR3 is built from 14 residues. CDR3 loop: CASSRLDGDYGYTF. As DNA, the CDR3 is TGTGCCAGTAGCCGCCTGGACGGGGACTATGGCTACACCTTC. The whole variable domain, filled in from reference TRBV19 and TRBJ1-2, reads DGGITQSPKYLFRKEGQNVTLSCEQNLNHDAMYWYRQDPGQGLRLIYYSQIVNDFQKGDIAEGYSVSREKKESFPLTVTSAQKNPTAFYLCASSRLDGDYGYTFGSGTRLTVV.

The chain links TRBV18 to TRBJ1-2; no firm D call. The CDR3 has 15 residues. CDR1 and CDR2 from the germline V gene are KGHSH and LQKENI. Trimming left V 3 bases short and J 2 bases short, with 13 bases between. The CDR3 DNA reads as TGTGCCAGCTCACCTGAACATCGGGGAAACTATGGCTACACCTTC. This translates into CASSPEHRGNYGYTF.

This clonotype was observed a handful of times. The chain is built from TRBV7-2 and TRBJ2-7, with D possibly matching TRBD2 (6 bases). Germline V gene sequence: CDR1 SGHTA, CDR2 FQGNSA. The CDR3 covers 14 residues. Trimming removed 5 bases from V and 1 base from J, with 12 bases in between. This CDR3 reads CASSRGSGSYEQYF. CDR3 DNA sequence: TGTGCCAGCAGCCGTGGTAGCGGTTCCTACGAGCAGTACTTC.

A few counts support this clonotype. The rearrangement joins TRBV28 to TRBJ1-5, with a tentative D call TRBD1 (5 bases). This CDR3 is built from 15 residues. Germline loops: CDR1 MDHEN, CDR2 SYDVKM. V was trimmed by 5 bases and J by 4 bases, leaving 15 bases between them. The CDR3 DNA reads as TGTGCCAGCAGTGCTCCGCCAGGGTTAAATCAGCCCCAGCATTTT. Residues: CASSAPPGLNQPQHF.

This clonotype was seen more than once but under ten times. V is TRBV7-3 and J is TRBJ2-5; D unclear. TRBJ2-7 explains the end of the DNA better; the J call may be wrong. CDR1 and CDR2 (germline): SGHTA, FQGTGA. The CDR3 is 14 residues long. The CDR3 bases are TGTGCCAGCAGCTTAATACCCTTGGGGTACGAGCAGTACTTC. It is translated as CASSLIPLGYEQYF.

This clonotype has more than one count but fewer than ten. The CDR3 reads CASSTRTDFEQYF. CDR3 coding DNA: TGTGCCAGCTCAACACGGACAGACTTCGAGCAGTACTTC. V usage is TRBV18 and J usage is TRBJ2-5; D is possibly TRBD1 (6 bases). The end of the DNA fits TRBJ2-7 better, so the J call may be wrong. Germline V gene sequence: CDR1 KGHSH, CDR2 LQKENI. This CDR3 has 13 amino acids.

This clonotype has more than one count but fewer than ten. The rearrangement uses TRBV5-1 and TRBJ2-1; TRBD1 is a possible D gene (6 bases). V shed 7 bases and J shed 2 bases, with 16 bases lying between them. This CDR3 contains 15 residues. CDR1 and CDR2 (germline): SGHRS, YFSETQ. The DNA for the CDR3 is TGCGCCAGCGCACCCCTACGGGACACCTACAATGAGCAGTTCTTC. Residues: CASAPLRDTYNEQFF.

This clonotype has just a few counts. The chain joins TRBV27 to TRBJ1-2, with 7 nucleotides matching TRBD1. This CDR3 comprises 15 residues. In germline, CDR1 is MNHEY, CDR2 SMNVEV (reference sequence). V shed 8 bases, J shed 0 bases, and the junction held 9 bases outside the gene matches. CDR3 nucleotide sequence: TGTGCCAGCCGCGAGGGCCAGGGGGCTAACTATGGCTACACCTTC. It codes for CASREGQGANYGYTF.

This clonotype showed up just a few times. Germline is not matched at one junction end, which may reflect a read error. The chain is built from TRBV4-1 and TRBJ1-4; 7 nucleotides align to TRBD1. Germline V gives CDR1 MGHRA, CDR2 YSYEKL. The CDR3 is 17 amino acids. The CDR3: CASSQDFYRGTDEKLFF. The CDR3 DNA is TGCGCCAGCAGCCAAGATTTCTACAGGGGAACTGATGAAAAACTGTTTTTT.

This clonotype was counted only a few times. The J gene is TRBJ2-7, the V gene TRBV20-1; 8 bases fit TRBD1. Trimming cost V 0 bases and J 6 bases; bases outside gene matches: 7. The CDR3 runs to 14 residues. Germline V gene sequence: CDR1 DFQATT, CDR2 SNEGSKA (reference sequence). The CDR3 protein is CSARDMDRAGEQYF. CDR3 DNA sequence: TGCAGTGCTAGAGATATGGACAGGGCGGGCGAGCAGTACTTC.

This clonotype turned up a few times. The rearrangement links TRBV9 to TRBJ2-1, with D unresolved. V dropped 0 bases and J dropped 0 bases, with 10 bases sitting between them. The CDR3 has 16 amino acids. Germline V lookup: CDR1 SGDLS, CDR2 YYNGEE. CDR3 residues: CASSVGGYPSYNEQFF. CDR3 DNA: TGTGCCAGCAGCGTAGGCGGATATCCCTCCTACAATGAGCAGTTCTTC.

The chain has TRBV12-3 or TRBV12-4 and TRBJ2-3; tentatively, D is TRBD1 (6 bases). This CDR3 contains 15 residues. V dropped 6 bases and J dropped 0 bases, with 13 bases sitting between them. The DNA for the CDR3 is TGTGCCAGCAGAAGGACAGCCCTAAGCACAGATACGCAGTATTTT. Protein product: CASRRTALSTDTQYF.

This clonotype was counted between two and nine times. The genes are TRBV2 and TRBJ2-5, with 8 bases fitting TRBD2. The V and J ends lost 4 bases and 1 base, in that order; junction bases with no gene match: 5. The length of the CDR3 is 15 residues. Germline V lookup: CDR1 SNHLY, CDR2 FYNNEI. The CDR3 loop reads CASSGTAGGQETQYF. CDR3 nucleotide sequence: TGTGCCAGCAGTGGAACCGCGGGGGGCCAAGAGACCCAGTACTTC.

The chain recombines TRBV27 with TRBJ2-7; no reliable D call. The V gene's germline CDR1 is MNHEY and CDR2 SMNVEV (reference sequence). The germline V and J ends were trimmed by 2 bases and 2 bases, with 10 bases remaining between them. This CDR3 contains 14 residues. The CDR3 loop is CASSLRPLTYEQYF. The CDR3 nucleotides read TGTGCCAGCAGTTTAAGGCCGCTAACCTACGAGCAGTACTTC.

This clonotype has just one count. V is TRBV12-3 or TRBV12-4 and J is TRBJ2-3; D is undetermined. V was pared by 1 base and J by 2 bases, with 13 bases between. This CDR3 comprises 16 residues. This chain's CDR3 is CASSLDIFPNTDTQYF. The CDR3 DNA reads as TGTGCCAGCAGTTTAGATATCTTTCCCAACACAGATACGCAGTATTTT.

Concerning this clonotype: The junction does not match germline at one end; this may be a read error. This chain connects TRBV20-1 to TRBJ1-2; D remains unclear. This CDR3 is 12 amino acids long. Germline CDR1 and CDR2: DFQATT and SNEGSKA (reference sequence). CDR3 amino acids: CSANNWAYSYTF. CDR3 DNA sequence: TGCAGTGCCAATAATTGGGCCTATAGCTACACCTTC.

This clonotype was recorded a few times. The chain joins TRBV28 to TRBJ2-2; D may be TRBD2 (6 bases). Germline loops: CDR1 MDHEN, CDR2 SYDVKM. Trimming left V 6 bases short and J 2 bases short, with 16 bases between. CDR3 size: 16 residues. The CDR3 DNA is TGTGCCAGCAGCTCCCCAGGCGGGGACAACACCGGGGAGCTGTTTTTT. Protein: CASSSPGGDNTGELFF.

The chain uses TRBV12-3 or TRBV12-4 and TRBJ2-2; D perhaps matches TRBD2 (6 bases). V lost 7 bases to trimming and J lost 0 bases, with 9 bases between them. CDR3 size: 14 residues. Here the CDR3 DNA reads TGTGCCAGCAACCGGGACTCGAACACCGGGGAGCTGTTTTTT. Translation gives CASNRDSNTGELFF.

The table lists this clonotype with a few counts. CDR3 amino acids: CASSLVAVKFSGNTIYF. As DNA, the CDR3 is TGTGCCAGCAGCTTAGTGGCAGTCAAGTTCTCTGGAAACACCATATATTTT. The V gene is TRBV7-9, the J gene TRBJ1-3; D uncertain. V shed 1 base and J shed 0 bases, with 13 bases lying between them. Germline values: CDR1 SEHNR, CDR2 FQNEAQ (reference sequence). The CDR3 has 17 residues.

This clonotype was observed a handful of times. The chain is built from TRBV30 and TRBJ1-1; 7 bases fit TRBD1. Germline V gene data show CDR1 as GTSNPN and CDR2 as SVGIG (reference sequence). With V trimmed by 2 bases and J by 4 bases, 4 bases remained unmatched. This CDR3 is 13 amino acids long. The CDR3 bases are TGTGCCTGGAGTCGGAACAGGGGCACTGAAGCTTTCTTT. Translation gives CAWSRNRGTEAFF.